This TCR beta chain was documented in a study of chemoradiotherapy in HPV16-positive cancers. The method was immunoSEQ multiplex PCR; TCRdb's version includes in-frame clones alone and lacks a portion of them. The sample carries approximately 28,000 clones, 91% recorded once. Worth noting for this clone: Its cognate antigen is unknown.

This CDR3 spans 13 amino acids. Germline-derived CDR1 and CDR2 are MDHEN and SYDVKM. V dropped 3 bases and J dropped 4 bases, with 9 bases sitting between them. Study outcomes and limitations: Only a couple of HPV16-positive patients supplied the functional HPV-specificity definition.

The TCR sequence derives from a human donor with HPV-associated anogenital cancer. The sample here was blood, taken from a patient who underwent chemoradiotherapy. The chain uses TRBV28 and TRBJ2-5; perhaps TRBD2 as D (6 bases). This CDR3 is CASSFRGGETQYF. The CDR3 coding sequence is TGTGCCAGCAGTTTTAGGGGAGGAGAGACCCAGTACTTC.